This entry lists 16 T cell receptor beta chains sequenced from one sample in a study of memory CD4+ T cells and cytomegalovirus serostatus. TCRdb's table, derived via immunoSEQ multiplex PCR, lists solely in-frame clones and lacks some. The table records about 41,000 clones, about 82% of them present only once. Single viable CD3+CD4+CD8-CD45RO+ cells were sorted as the memory CD4+ T cells. What was sequenced was memory CD4+ T cells from blood. These receptors all stem from an adult in good health and CMV-seronegative.

V gene TRBV28 combines with J gene TRBJ2-3; 7 nucleotides line up with TRBD2. Trimming removed 6 bases from V and 4 bases from J; junction bases left unmatched: 13. CDR1 and CDR2 (germline): MDHEN, SYDVKM. This CDR3 spans 16 amino acids. CDR3 DNA: TGTGCCAGCAGGGGCCATGGGGGGGGTTTACCAGATACGCAGTATTTT. Translating it yields CASRGHGGGLPDTQYF.

The chain is built from TRBV28 and TRBJ2-7, with D uncertain. V was clipped by 6 bases and J by 3 bases, with 9 bases between them. The CDR3 is made up of 12 amino acids. Germline CDR1 and CDR2: MDHEN and SYDVKM. The CDR3: CASRPLNYEQYF. CDR3 nucleotides: TGTGCCAGCAGACCCTTGAACTACGAGCAGTACTTC.

The chain is built from TRBV5-1 and TRBJ2-1; 10 bases map to TRBD2. CDR3 length equals 14 residues. Germline V gives CDR1 SGHRS, CDR2 YFSETQ. V lost 6 bases, J lost 1 base, and 1 base stayed unmatched. The CDR3 is CASTSGRSYNEQFF. Here the CDR3 DNA reads TGCGCCAGCACTAGCGGGAGATCCTACAATGAGCAGTTCTTC.

CDR3 nucleotides: TGTGCCAGCAGTTTAAGGGGGGCTCGTACTGAAGCTTTCTTT. It translates to CASSLRGARTEAFF. The rearrangement joins TRBV28 to TRBJ1-1; D may be TRBD1 (6 bases). The CDR3 spans 14 residues. The ends were cut back, 2 bases at V and 5 bases at J, with 12 bases in the middle. Germline V lookup: CDR1 MDHEN, CDR2 SYDVKM.

This chain connects TRBV6-5 to TRBJ2-3, with 9 bases aligning to TRBD2. The CDR3 sequence is 15 residues long. V trimming: 5 bases; J trimming: 3 bases; junction bases outside the gene matches: 6. The germline gives CDR1 MNHEY, CDR2 SVGAGI. In nucleotides, the CDR3 is TGTGCCAGCAGTCTCCTAGCGGGAACTACAGATACGCAGTATTTT. Translating it yields CASSLLAGTTDTQYF.

The table lists this clone with a few counts. This chain connects TRBV10-3 to TRBJ1-1; D might be TRBD1 (5 bases). The CDR3 length is 12 residues. Germline V lookup: CDR1 ENHRY, CDR2 SYGVKD. V lost 4 bases, J lost 6 bases, and 9 bases lay in between. The CDR3 protein is CAISALRAEAFF. The CDR3 DNA sequence: TGTGCCATCAGTGCCCTCAGGGCTGAAGCTTTCTTT.

The V call is TRBV27, the J call TRBJ2-5; no reliable D call. The length of the CDR3 is 13 residues. In germline, CDR1 is MNHEY, CDR2 SMNVEV (reference sequence). Trimming pared 3 bases from V and 5 bases from J, leaving 10 bases between. CDR3 amino acids: CASSFRFGETQYF. The DNA of the CDR3 is TGTGCCAGCAGTTTTAGGTTCGGGGAGACCCAGTACTTC.

This sequence joins TRBV2 and TRBJ2-5, with 9 nucleotides matching TRBD1. CDR3 length: 13 amino acids. Looked up from germline, CDR1 is SNHLY and CDR2 is FYNNEI. With V trimmed by 8 bases and J by 3 bases, 4 bases remained unmatched. The CDR3: CASGTGPEETQYF. Here the CDR3 DNA reads TGTGCCAGCGGGACAGGGCCGGAAGAGACCCAGTACTTC. Full variable domain (remainder filled in from reference TRBV2 and TRBJ2-5): EPEVTQTPSHQVTQMGQEVILRCVPISNHLYFYWYRQILGQKVEFLVSFYNNEISEKSEIFDDQFSVERPDGSNFTLKIRSTKLEDSAMYFCASGTGPEETQYFGPGTRLLVL.

This clone was counted a single time. The J gene is TRBJ1-2, the V gene TRBV19; no reliable D call. The CDR3 loop spans 13 amino acids. The V end lost 3 bases, the J end lost 10 bases, and 15 bases lay between the germline ends. Per germline, CDR1 LNHDA and CDR2 SQIVND (reference sequence). Written as DNA, the CDR3 is TGTGCCAGTAGTATTCGTGACTTCTTGGACTACACCTTC. Amino acids: CASSIRDFLDYTF.

The V gene is TRBV9, the J gene TRBJ2-1; 9 bases match TRBD2. Unmatched junction bases numbered 7, after V lost 0 bases and J lost 6 bases. CDR1 and CDR2 (germline): SGDLS, YYNGEE. The CDR3 consists of 16 residues. CDR3 coding DNA: TGTGCCAGCAGCGTAGGTGTTAGCGGGAGAGGCAATGAGCAGTTCTTC. It encodes CASSVGVSGRGNEQFF. Together with reference TRBV9 and TRBJ2-1, the CDR3 gives the full variable domain: DSGVTQTPKHLITATGQRVTLRCSPRSGDLSVYWYQQSLDQGLQFLIQYYNGEERAKGNILERFSAQQFPDLHSELNLSSLELGDSALYFCASSVGVSGRGNEQFFGPGTRLTVL.

The V call is TRBV4-3, the J call TRBJ1-3; tentative D call: TRBD1 (5 bases). The CDR3 has 16 residues. V dropped 4 bases and J dropped 0 bases, with 13 bases sitting between them. Per germline, CDR1 LGHNA and CDR2 YSLEER. CDR3 in DNA: TGCGCCAGCAGCCGCGACCTAGGGGACTCTGGAAACACCATATATTTT. The encoded protein is CASSRDLGDSGNTIYF.

This clone has more than one count but fewer than ten. This rearrangement joins TRBV4-3 to TRBJ2-7; D possibly uses TRBD1 or TRBD2 (5 bases each). Germline-derived CDR1 and CDR2 are LGHNA and YSLEER. The CDR3 has 16 amino acids. Trimming removed 4 bases from V and 0 bases from J, with 16 bases in between. Here the CDR3 DNA reads TGCGCCAGCAGCCCCCGGGGTCAGGGACGCTCCTACGAGCAGTACTTC. It codes for CASSPRGQGRSYEQYF.

The CDR3 protein is CASSSRQGRNTEAFF. Written as DNA, the CDR3 is TGTGCCAGCAGCTCTAGACAGGGAAGGAACACTGAAGCTTTCTTT. This sequence joins TRBV7-2 and TRBJ1-1; 7 bases fit TRBD1. In germline, CDR1 is SGHTA, CDR2 FQGNSA. V lost 4 bases to trimming and J lost 1 base; unmatched junction nucleotides: 6. This CDR3 is built from 15 residues.

The chain employs TRBV4-1 and TRBJ2-3; D is undetermined. V was clipped by 0 bases and J by 6 bases, with 16 bases between them. Germline loops: CDR1 MGHRA, CDR2 YSYEKL. This CDR3 spans 16 amino acids. CDR3 DNA sequence: TGCGCCAGCAGCCAAGATTTCGGTCTAAATGGGGATACGCAGTATTTT. Translating it yields CASSQDFGLNGDTQYF.

The chain uses TRBV5-4 and TRBJ1-2; 7 bases are a match to TRBD1. The CDR3 consists of 14 residues. Germline V lookup: CDR1 SGHNT, CDR2 YYREEE (reference sequence). With V trimmed by 2 bases and J by 8 bases, 9 bases remained unmatched. The CDR3 loop is CASSFENRGNGYTF. The CDR3 DNA reads as TGTGCCAGCAGCTTCGAAAACAGGGGCAACGGCTACACCTTC.

About this clone: The same CDR3 can be traced to other DNA sequences in this sample. The CDR3 nucleotides are TGTGCCAGCAGCCCCGACGGGACAGTTAACACTGAAGCTTTCTTT. Its protein is CASSPDGTVNTEAFF. This chain links TRBV7-9 with TRBJ1-1, with 7 bases matching TRBD1. CDR1 and CDR2 (germline): SEHNR, FQNEAQ (reference sequence). The V segment lost 5 bases and the J segment 2 bases; nucleotides outside the gene matches: 8. The CDR3 runs 15 residues.